A selection of T cell receptor beta chains follows, all from one sample in a study of blood T cell repertoires in COVID-19. Here immunoSEQ multiplex PCR was the method, and the copy in TCRdb shows in-frame clones only, minus some. The sample includes approximately 68,000 clones, around 80% of them seen just once. The specimen sequenced was peripheral blood. Receptors were obtained from a human donor in a cohort sampled during active COVID-19. Both conserved end residues are part of each CDR3. A D gene is named only where the DNA matches it firmly. Size values are once, few and many counts, or a class for expanded clones, and some rows have none.

j_call v_call d_call clone_size cdr3_aa cdr3_nt
TRBJ2-2 TRBV6-5 TRBD2 NA CASTSGGTGELFF TGTGCCAGCACGTCGGGAGGGACCGGGGAGCTGTTTTTT
TRBJ1-2 TRBV2 TRBD1 NA CASNGQGARYGYTF TGTGCCAGCAATGGACAGGGGGCACGGTATGGCTACACCTTC
TRBJ2-2 TRBV6-5 NA NA CASSYYGGELFF TGTGCCAGCAGTTACTACGGCGGGGAGCTGTTTTTT
TRBJ2-2 TRBV7-2 TRBD2 NA CASRTPSGGDTGELFF TGTGCCAGCAGAACGCCTAGCGGGGGAGACACCGGGGAGCTGTTTTTT
TRBJ1-5 TRBV10-2 NA NA CASSEPSQPQHF TGCGCCAGCAGTGAGCCAAGCCAGCCCCAGCATTTT
TRBJ2-7 TRBV7-2 NA NA CASSLGPRNYEQYF TGTGCCAGCAGCTTAGGTCCCAGAAACTACGAGCAGTACTTC
TRBJ2-7 TRBV6-2/TRBV6-3 NA once CASSGAGVYEQYF TGTGCCAGCAGTGGGGCAGGGGTCTACGAGCAGTACTTC
TRBJ2-1 TRBV19 TRBD1 once CASSIVRDRGTNEQFF TGTGCCAGTAGTATAGTCCGGGACAGGGGGACCAATGAGCAGTTCTTC
TRBJ2-7 TRBV7-9 NA NA CASSLARASYEQYF TGTGCCAGCAGCTTAGCGAGGGCTTCCTACGAGCAGTACTTC
TRBJ1-6 TRBV4-2 TRBD1 NA CASSQEGGHQGGSNSPLHF TGTGCCAGCAGCCAAGAAGGGGGACATCAGGGGGGTTCCAATTCACCCCTCCACTTT
TRBJ2-2 TRBV7-2 NA NA CASSLTTGRTGELFF TGTGCCAGCAGCTTAACGACAGGGAGGACCGGGGAGCTGTTTTTT
TRBJ1-1 TRBV7-2 TRBD1 once CASSGQGATEAFF TGTGCCAGCAGCGGACAGGGGGCCACTGAAGCTTTCTTT
TRBJ1-6 TRBV3-1/TRBV3-2 NA NA CASSQQGSRPGNSPLHF TGTGCCAGCAGCCAACAAGGATCCAGGCCAGGGAATTCACCCCTCCACTTT
TRBJ1-6 TRBV5-1 NA NA CASSSGLTSGAGDSPLHF TGCGCCAGCAGCTCCGGATTAACTTCGGGGGCGGGGGATTCACCCCTCCACTTT
TRBJ1-3 TRBV11-3 NA NA CASSLRSGNTIYF TGTGCCAGCAGCTTAAGGAGCGGAAACACCATATATTTT
TRBJ1-1 TRBV27 NA NA CASSSPYSGTEAFF TGTGCCAGCAGTTCGCCCTATTCGGGCACTGAAGCTTTCTTT
TRBJ2-1 TRBV6-5 NA NA CASSYSAAYNEQFF TGTGCCAGCAGTTACTCGGCGGCGTACAATGAGCAGTTCTTC
TRBJ2-3 TRBV6-2/TRBV6-3 TRBD1 NA CASSTISGQGRLESTDTQYF TGTGCCAGCAGCACCATTTCGGGACAGGGGCGATTAGAAAGCACAGATACGCAGTATTTT
TRBJ2-6 TRBV2 TRBD1 NA CASLKGQGVPGANVLTF TGTGCCAGTCTAAAAGGACAGGGTGTTCCTGGGGCCAACGTCCTGACTTTC
TRBJ1-5 TRBV13 TRBD1 NA CASSYRTGGSQPQHF TGTGCCAGCAGCTACCGGACAGGGGGCTCTCAGCCCCAGCATTTT
TRBJ2-3 TRBV27 NA once CASSRTGTDTQYF TGTGCCAGCAGTAGGACTGGCACAGATACGCAGTATTTT
TRBJ1-2 TRBV5-1 NA NA CASRLPGSRHGGYTF TGCGCCAGCAGACTACCGGGTTCGCGGCATGGCGGCTACACCTTC
TRBJ2-5 TRBV7-9 NA NA CASSPQRVKETQYF TGTGCCAGCAGCCCTCAGCGAGTGAAAGAGACCCAGTACTTC
TRBJ2-7 TRBV4-1 TRBD2 NA CASSQDSLADYEQYF TGCGCCAGCAGCCAAGATAGTCTAGCGGACTACGAGCAGTACTTC
TRBJ1-1 TRBV30 NA NA CAWRALGDTEAFF TGTGCCTGGAGAGCCCTCGGTGACACTGAAGCTTTCTTT